A single sample gave rise to the 6 T cell receptor beta chains below, sequenced in a study of blood T cell repertoires in COVID-19. Sequenced by immunoSEQ multiplex PCR; TCRdb stores in-frame clones only, minus some. The sample records approximately 200,000 clones, about 83% being singletons. What was sequenced was peripheral blood. Receptors originate from a woman aged 45-65 years with acute or convalescent COVID-19.

The chain employs TRBV19 and TRBJ2-1; no definite D call. The V gene's germline CDR1 is LNHDA and CDR2 SQIVND (reference sequence). The V and J ends lost 9 bases and 4 bases respectively, with 13 bases between them. This CDR3 comprises 13 residues. This CDR3 reads CASGTLSYNEQFF. The CDR3 DNA sequence: TGTGCCAGCGGAACACTATCGTACAATGAGCAGTTCTTC.

The CDR3 coding sequence is TGTGCCAGTAGTAACCCTGAACAGGGAAGGACTGAAGCTTTCTTT. It yields the protein CASSNPEQGRTEAFF. The chain employs TRBV19 and TRBJ1-1; perhaps TRBD1 as D (6 bases). Looked up from germline, CDR1 is LNHDA and CDR2 is SQIVND (reference sequence). Trimming shortened V by 4 bases and J by 5 bases, and 17 bases separated the two germline ends. The CDR3 length is 15 residues.

This clone came up once. This chain uses TRBV5-1 with TRBJ1-1; 9 positions match TRBD1. Germline V CDR1 and CDR2: SGHRS, YFSETQ. The CDR3 runs 14 residues. The V gene end was trimmed by 2 bases and the J gene end by 5 bases; junction bases not matched to a gene: 4. The CDR3, as DNA: TGCGCCAGCAGCTTACAGGGGGCGCGGACTGAAGCTTTCTTT. This gives the protein CASSLQGARTEAFF.

In DNA, the CDR3 is TGTGCCAGCAGTCCCCCCGGACACCAACCCTATGGCTACACCTTC. This translates into CASSPPGHQPYGYTF. V usage is TRBV27 and J usage is TRBJ1-2; a possible D gene is TRBD1 (5 bases). Germline V lookup: CDR1 MNHEY, CDR2 SMNVEV (reference sequence). The CDR3 length is 15 residues. V lost 5 bases, J lost 4 bases, and 17 bases lay in between.

The gene calls are TRBV13 and TRBJ2-7, with 7 bases lining up with TRBD1. The CDR3 has 14 amino acids. The J segment lost 4 bases and the V segment lost 5 bases, leaving 8 bases of the junction unmatched. The germline V gene has CDR1 PRHDT and CDR2 FYEKMQ (reference sequence). CDR3 sequence (DNA): TGTGCCAGCAGCCCCGGGGACAGAATATACGAGCAGTACTTC. It specifies CASSPGDRIYEQYF.

The table lists this clone with a count of one. The V call is TRBV3-1 (or the pseudogene TRBV3-2), the J call TRBJ1-2; D ambiguous. CDR1 and CDR2 (germline): LGHDT, YNNKEL (reference sequence). With 0 bases removed from V and 8 bases from J, the gap between germline ends came to 7 bases. The CDR3 spans 12 residues. CDR3 residues: CASSQDLGGYTF. For the CDR3, the DNA is TGTGCCAGCAGCCAAGATCTTGGCGGCTACACCTTC.